This is a list of T cell receptor beta chains from one sample in a study of cytomegalovirus exposure and HLA in healthy donors. Data came from immunoSEQ multiplex PCR; TCRdb stores just in-frame clones and leaves some out. The profile covers some 140,000 clones, with about 90% appearing a single time and 2.5% to 3.5% taken by the ten largest. Sequenced material: PBMCs. All receptors derive from a man younger than 35 in good health and CMV-seronegative. The CDR3 runs from the conserved cysteine through the conserved F or W. The D gene is left open where the match is weak. Part of the rows lack a size; the others show once, few, many or a class for expanded clones.

abundance | d_gene | j_gene | v_gene | CDR3aa | CDR3nt
many | . | TRBJ1-6 | TRBV6-4 | CASSAQGNSPLHF | TGTGCCAGCAGTGCACAGGGTAATTCACCCCTCCACTTT
. | TRBD1 | TRBJ2-5 | TRBV6-1 | CASSGGTGRLRTQYF | TGTGCCAGCAGTGGAGGGACAGGGAGGCTTCGGACCCAGTACTTC
. | . | TRBJ1-1 | TRBV30 | CAWSALMNTEAFF | TGTGCCTGGAGTGCCTTAATGAACACTGAAGCTTTCTTT
. | TRBD1 | TRBJ1-2 | TRBV28 | CASSFGTAARGGYTF | TGTGCCAGCAGCTTCGGGACAGCGGCAAGGGGTGGCTACACCTTC
. | . | TRBJ2-1 | TRBV6-5 | CASSYPGQEEGEQFF | TGTGCCAGCAGCTACCCGGGACAAGAAGAAGGGGAGCAGTTCTTC
. | . | TRBJ2-1 | TRBV6-1 | CASSVEGGVGEQFF | TGTGCCAGCAGTGTGGAAGGGGGGGTGGGGGAGCAGTTCTTC
. | . | TRBJ2-3 | TRBV15 | CATSRGKRALPDTQYF | TGTGCCACCAGCAGAGGGAAGCGGGCCCTACCAGATACGCAGTATTTT
. | TRBD2 | TRBJ2-5 | TRBV6-1 | CASSDGLAGGETQYF | TGTGCCAGCAGTGACGGACTAGCGGGAGGCGAGACCCAGTACTTC
. | TRBD2 | TRBJ2-1 | TRBV5-6 | CASSWTSALNEQFF | TGTGCCAGCAGCTGGACTAGCGCCCTCAATGAGCAGTTCTTC
. | TRBD1 | TRBJ2-1 | TRBV18 | CASSPRGTGPYNEQFF | TGTGCCAGCTCACCACGGGGGACAGGCCCCTACAATGAGCAGTTCTTC
. | . | TRBJ2-2 | TRBV27 | CASSVLLNTGELFF | TGTGCCAGCAGTGTGCTACTGAACACCGGGGAGCTGTTTTTT
. | TRBD2 | TRBJ2-1 | TRBV30 | CAWRGAGLPYNEQFF | TGTGCCTGGAGAGGAGCGGGACTTCCTTACAATGAGCAGTTCTTC
few | . | TRBJ1-1 | TRBV6-5 | CASSYGRDTEAFF | TGTGCCAGCAGTTACGGCAGGGACACTGAAGCTTTCTTT